Reported below is one T cell receptor (beta chain). What it binds is unknown. This sample stems from a study of cytomegalovirus exposure and HLA in healthy donors. Study background: T cells numbering 150 million to 200 million yielded more than 100 million unique TCR beta sequences in an earlier analysis. Study observations and caveats: In vitro assays verified that a few CMV-associated chains recognized CMV antigens specifically. The study designated 160 or so TCR beta chains cytomegalovirus-associated.

The CDR3 is made up of 16 amino acids. Trimming cost V 6 bases and J 3 bases, with 19 bases left between them. CDR1 is MNHNY and CDR2 is SVGAGI in the germline V gene (reference sequence). It was with 60 Vbeta and 13 Jbeta primers that the PCR ran. Profiling relied on immunoSEQ multiplex PCR, and the TCRdb table lists in-frame clones only, not all of them. This table holds about 160,000 clones, 76% found once. The sample consisted of PBMCs. The rearrangement joins TRBV6-6 to TRBJ2-3; TRBD1 might be the D (6 bases). This sequence originates from a man aged 55 to 70 in good health and CMV-seronegative. Written as DNA, the CDR3 is TGTGCCAGCAGCCGACAGGATCCGCGGGCGACAGATACGCAGTATTTT. Translated, it gives CASSRQDPRATDTQYF.